This T cell receptor (beta chain) came from a study of cytomegalovirus exposure and HLA in healthy donors. Amplification used 60 Vbeta primers and 13 Jbeta primers. Profiled with immunoSEQ multiplex PCR; TCRdb holds only in-frame clones, not every one. This sample has about 190,000 clones, with roughly four fifths found just once. The study sampled nominally healthy donors, though unrecorded immune exposures were likely. The TCR comes from a woman aged 25 to 39 in good health and CMV-seropositive. The specimen was PBMCs.

This CDR3 is CASSKGQQETQYF. CDR3 nucleotides: TGTGCCAGCTCAAAGGGACAGCAAGAGACCCAGTACTTC. V gene TRBV18 combines with J gene TRBJ2-5; TRBD1 agrees at 7 bases. With 5 bases clipped from V and 2 bases from J, the junction kept 2 bases outside the gene matches. The CDR3 sequence is 13 residues long. Looked up from germline, CDR1 is KGHSH and CDR2 is LQKENI.